These 24 T cell receptor beta chains share one sample of origin, sequenced in a study of cytomegalovirus exposure and HLA in healthy donors. 60 Vbeta and 13 Jbeta primers were used in PCR. Profiling relied on immunoSEQ multiplex PCR, and the TCRdb table lists in-frame clones only, not all of them. The sample consists of 200,000 to 250,000 clones, roughly four fifths of them appearing once. Sequencing was done on a sample of PBMCs. The source of these receptors is a woman in her thirties or forties in good health and CMV-seronegative.

The chain has TRBV5-1 and TRBJ1-6; no clear D. CDR3 length equals 14 residues. From germline, CDR1 is SGHRS and CDR2 YFSETQ. Trimming left V 1 base short and J 4 bases short, with 6 bases between. The CDR3: CASSLNSYNSPLHF. The CDR3 nucleotides read TGCGCCAGCAGCTTGAACAGTTATAATTCACCCCTCCACTTT.

This clone turned up a few times. The chain carries TRBV9 and TRBJ1-1; TRBD1 is a possible D gene (5 bases). Germline CDR1 is SGDLS and CDR2 is YYNGEE. The CDR3 consists of 13 residues. V was pared by 4 bases and J by 3 bases, with 10 bases between. The CDR3 loop reads CASSPTGYTEAFF. The CDR3 DNA reads TGTGCCAGCAGCCCCACAGGTTACACTGAAGCTTTCTTT.

The rearrangement joins TRBV27 to TRBJ2-3, with D unresolved. Trimming took off 5 bases at V and 2 bases at J, with 8 bases between the two ends. Germline-derived CDR1 and CDR2 are MNHEY and SMNVEV (reference sequence). The CDR3 consists of 13 residues. The CDR3 protein is CASSPRHTDTQYF. In DNA form, the CDR3 reads TGTGCCAGCAGTCCAAGACACACAGATACGCAGTATTTT.

With regard to this clone: Germline is not matched at one junction end, which may reflect a read error. The rearrangement links TRBV4-2 to TRBJ2-2, with 8 nucleotides matching TRBD1. The CDR3 length is 16 residues. Germline lookup yields CDR1 LGHNA and CDR2 YNFKEQ. The CDR3 DNA sequence: TGTGCCAGCAGCCAAGATCTGCAGGGGGCAACCGGGGGGCTGTTTTTT. Its protein is CASSQDLQGATGGLFF.

The rearrangement links TRBV14 to TRBJ1-6; D is uncertain. The CDR3 extends over 14 amino acids. With 4 bases removed from V and 10 bases from J, the gap between germline ends came to 14 bases. Germline V gene sequence: CDR1 SGHDN, CDR2 FVKESK. The CDR3 here is CASSPLTGMSPLHF. The CDR3 coding sequence is TGTGCCAGCAGCCCCTTGACGGGAATGTCACCCCTCCACTTT.

This chain joins TRBV29-1 and TRBJ2-7; no clear D. Germline V gene sequence: CDR1 SQVTM, CDR2 ANQGSEA. The CDR3 loop spans 12 amino acids. V lost 4 bases and J lost 6, with 13 bases in between. The CDR3 sequence: CSVVTSVSEQYF. In nucleotides, the CDR3 is TGCAGCGTTGTCACGAGTGTCTCCGAGCAGTACTTC.

V is TRBV2 and J is TRBJ2-2; 8 bases agree with TRBD1. The germline gives CDR1 SNHLY, CDR2 FYNNEI. After removal of 7 bases from V and 4 bases from J, the junction contained 5 bases not matched to a gene. The CDR3 is made up of 14 amino acids. The CDR3 nucleotides read TGTGCCAGCATGACAGGGGTGGGCACCGGGGAGCTGTTTTTT. This sequence encodes CASMTGVGTGELFF.

J is TRBJ1-6 and V is TRBV30; TRBD1 might be the D (5 bases). The CDR3 is 16 residues long. Trimming cost V 4 bases and J 0 bases, with 13 bases left between them. CDR1 GTSNPN and CDR2 SVGIG come from the germline V gene (reference sequence). The DNA for the CDR3 is TGTGCCTGGATGCGGCAGGGAGGCTCCTATAATTCACCCCTCCACTTT. It yields the protein CAWMRQGGSYNSPLHF.

This clone was found once. The sample carries other DNA sequences with the same CDR3. The chain uses TRBV5-6 and TRBJ1-2, with D possibly matching TRBD1 (5 bases). Germline CDR1 SGHDT, CDR2 YYEEEE. The CDR3 totals 12 residues. V gave up 3 bases and J gave up 6 bases, with 9 bases separating them. This chain's CDR3 is CASSYRFDGYTF. The CDR3 DNA sequence: TGTGCCAGCAGCTACAGGTTCGATGGCTACACCTTC.

The chain carries TRBV9 and TRBJ2-7, with a possible D match to TRBD2 (5 bases). Germline V gene lookup returns CDR1 SGDLS and CDR2 YYNGEE. The CDR3 covers 15 residues. V was clipped by 3 bases and J by 7 bases, with 20 bases between them. CDR3 protein: CASSAQVSPEGEQYF. CDR3 DNA: TGTGCCAGCAGCGCCCAAGTGTCGCCAGAGGGAGAGCAGTACTTC.

This clone was counted between two and nine times. Here the CDR3 reads CASSFQGGGTEAFF. CDR3 nucleotides: TGTGCCAGCAGCTTTCAGGGAGGGGGCACTGAAGCTTTCTTT. The chain is built from TRBV5-6 and TRBJ1-1; D might be TRBD1 (6 bases). From germline, CDR1 is SGHDT and CDR2 YYEEEE. Trimming removed 2 bases at V and 4 bases at J, with 12 bases between. The CDR3 totals 14 residues.

This clone has a handful of counts. The V call is TRBV2, the J call TRBJ2-5; TRBD2 agrees at 7 bases. Germline lookup yields CDR1 SNHLY and CDR2 FYNNEI. The CDR3 is 13 amino acids. Unmatched junction bases numbered 4, after V lost 7 bases and J lost 2 bases. The DNA of the CDR3 is TGTGCCAGCAAAACGGGGGGTCAAGAGACCCAGTACTTC. Its protein is CASKTGGQETQYF.

This chain connects TRBV7-2 to TRBJ2-7, with 9 bases matching TRBD1. This CDR3 is built from 17 residues. Germline CDR1 reads SGHTA; CDR2 reads FQGNSA. Germline trimming cut 3 bases from V and 4 bases from J; bases unmatched to any gene: 13. The CDR3 DNA sequence: TGTGCCAGCAGCTTCCCCACGGACGGGACAGGGCTATACGAGCAGTACTTC. Protein: CASSFPTDGTGLYEQYF.

V is TRBV7-9 and J is TRBJ1-2, with unresolved D. Per germline, CDR1 SEHNR and CDR2 FQNEAQ (reference sequence). This CDR3 comprises 14 residues. V shed 5 bases and J shed 4 bases, with 14 bases lying between them. The CDR3 reads CASSRLTGGYGYTF. CDR3 nucleotide sequence: TGTGCCAGCAGCCGCTTAACGGGTGGCTATGGCTACACCTTC.

The chain is built from TRBV21-1 and TRBJ1-1; the table gives TRBD1 as D, unverified against the DNA. TRBV21-1 is given as a pseudogene. The CDR3 is 16 amino acids. The CDR3 loop reads CASSTPGDRGRTEAFF. The CDR3 bases are TGTGCCAGCAGCACCCCGGGCGACAGGGGTCGGACTGAAGCTTTCTTT.

The rearrangement joins TRBV9 to TRBJ2-7; 9 bases map to TRBD1. CDR3 length equals 17 residues. Germline values: CDR1 SGDLS, CDR2 YYNGEE. V dropped 3 bases and J dropped 5; count of bases not matched to a gene: 15. CDR3 coding DNA: TGTGCCAGCAGCGCGGGGACAGGGCCCTCTCAGAGGAACGAGCAGTACTTC. Its translation is CASSAGTGPSQRNEQYF. The full variable domain, in which reference TRBV9 and TRBJ2-7 provide the parts outside the CDR3, is DSGVTQTPKHLITATGQRVTLRCSPRSGDLSVYWYQQSLDQGLQFLIQYYNGEERAKGNILERFSAQQFPDLHSELNLSSLELGDSALYFCASSAGTGPSQRNEQYFGPGTRLTVT.

The chain has TRBV21-1 and TRBJ2-7; the table calls TRBD2, which could not be checked here. TRBV21-1 is a listed pseudogene. The CDR3 has 13 amino acids. CDR3 nucleotide sequence: TGTGCCAGCAGCGGCGGGGGATCCTACGAGCAGTACTTC. Translating it yields CASSGGGSYEQYF.

This chain uses TRBV28 with TRBJ1-1, with a possible D match to TRBD1 (6 bases). The V gene lost 6 bases and the J gene lost 2 bases, with 16 bases spanning the gap. CDR1 MDHEN and CDR2 SYDVKM come from the germline V gene. CDR3 length: 15 amino acids. CDR3 DNA: TGTGCCAGCAGATTACAGGGAGGGGGAAACACTGAAGCTTTCTTT. As protein: CASRLQGGGNTEAFF.

The rearrangement uses TRBV6-1 and TRBJ2-2, with TRBD2 as a possible D gene (7 bases). Germline CDR1 and CDR2: MNHNS and SASEGT. V shed 4 bases and J shed 8 bases, with 17 bases lying between them. The CDR3 runs to 15 residues. The CDR3 region has the DNA TGTGCCAGCAGTGCGCTATTCAGGGGAGGGGGGGAGCTGTTTTTT. Its translation is CASSALFRGGGELFF.

This clone was counted a few times. The same CDR3 is also encoded by other DNA sequences in this sample. The V gene is TRBV6-1, the J gene TRBJ2-7; 9 nucleotides match TRBD1. The CDR3 loop spans 15 amino acids. Germline assignment: CDR1 MNHNS and CDR2 SASEGT. The trim removed 3 bases at V and 4 bases at J, leaving 7 bases unmatched. The CDR3 reads CASSEGGTGPYEQYF. CDR3 DNA: TGTGCCAGCAGTGAGGGGGGGACAGGGCCGTACGAGCAGTACTTC.

The V call is TRBV9, the J call TRBJ2-7; 9 nucleotides match TRBD1. With 2 bases clipped from V and 5 bases from J, the junction kept 5 bases outside the gene matches. The V gene's germline CDR1 is SGDLS and CDR2 YYNGEE. The CDR3 runs 14 residues. The CDR3 loop reads CASSVGQGKDEQYF. DNA for the CDR3: TGTGCCAGCAGCGTCGGACAGGGGAAAGACGAGCAGTACTTC.

The chain recombines TRBV18 with TRBJ1-1; TRBD1 matches 9 bases. Germline V CDR1 and CDR2: KGHSH, LQKENI. The CDR3 runs 16 residues. Unmatched junction bases numbered 6, after V lost 1 base and J lost 3 bases. CDR3 residues: CASSPLGQGRDTEAFF. The CDR3 DNA reads TGTGCCAGCTCACCACTGGGACAGGGTCGCGACACTGAAGCTTTCTTT.

Concerning this clone: The junction and the germline gene differ at one end; a read error may be behind it. CDR3 sequence reads: CASSVGESTEAFF. CDR3 nucleotide sequence: TGTGCTAGCAGCGTTGGGGAGAGCACTGAAGCTTTCTTT. The chain employs TRBV7-7 and TRBJ1-1; D unresolved. Germline V lookup: CDR1 SSHAT, CDR2 FNYEAQ (reference sequence). The CDR3 is made up of 13 amino acids.

This sequence joins TRBV6-6 and TRBJ2-1, with 12 nucleotides matching TRBD2. V was pared by 5 bases and J by 7 bases, with 6 bases of the junction left unmatched. CDR1 is MNHNY, CDR2 SVGAGI, per germline (reference sequence). CDR3 size: 15 residues. CDR3 bases: TGTGCCAGCAGTCGACTAGCGGGAGAGGGGAATGAGCAGTTCTTC. Its protein product is CASSRLAGEGNEQFF.